This entry concerns a single T cell receptor beta chain. No antigen is known for it. The data originate from a study of regulatory dendritic cells for organ transplantation. CD4+ or CD8+ T cells were sorted as naive CD45RA+ or memory CD45RO+. Notes on the study in general: Resting memory CD8+ T cells held the most alloreactive clonotypes. Memory CD8+ T cells were the most oligoclonal; naive cells were highly diverse.

Sequenced by immunoSEQ multiplex PCR; TCRdb stores in-frame clones only, minus some. This table holds some 35,000 clones, 80% to 95% found once. The specimen was naive CD8+ T cells from blood. Noted subset: CD45RA+ naive T cells. This receptor was obtained from a human donor in good health.

The chain's CDR3 is CASSSPSGGVGYEQYF. As DNA, the CDR3 is TGTGCCAGCAGTTCGCCTAGCGGGGGGGTAGGATACGAGCAGTACTTC. The V and J genes are TRBV2 and TRBJ2-7, with TRBD2 identical over 12 bases. The V and J ends lost 5 bases and 4 bases, in that order; junction bases with no gene match: 9. This CDR3 has 16 residues. Germline-derived CDR1 and CDR2 are SNHLY and FYNNEI.